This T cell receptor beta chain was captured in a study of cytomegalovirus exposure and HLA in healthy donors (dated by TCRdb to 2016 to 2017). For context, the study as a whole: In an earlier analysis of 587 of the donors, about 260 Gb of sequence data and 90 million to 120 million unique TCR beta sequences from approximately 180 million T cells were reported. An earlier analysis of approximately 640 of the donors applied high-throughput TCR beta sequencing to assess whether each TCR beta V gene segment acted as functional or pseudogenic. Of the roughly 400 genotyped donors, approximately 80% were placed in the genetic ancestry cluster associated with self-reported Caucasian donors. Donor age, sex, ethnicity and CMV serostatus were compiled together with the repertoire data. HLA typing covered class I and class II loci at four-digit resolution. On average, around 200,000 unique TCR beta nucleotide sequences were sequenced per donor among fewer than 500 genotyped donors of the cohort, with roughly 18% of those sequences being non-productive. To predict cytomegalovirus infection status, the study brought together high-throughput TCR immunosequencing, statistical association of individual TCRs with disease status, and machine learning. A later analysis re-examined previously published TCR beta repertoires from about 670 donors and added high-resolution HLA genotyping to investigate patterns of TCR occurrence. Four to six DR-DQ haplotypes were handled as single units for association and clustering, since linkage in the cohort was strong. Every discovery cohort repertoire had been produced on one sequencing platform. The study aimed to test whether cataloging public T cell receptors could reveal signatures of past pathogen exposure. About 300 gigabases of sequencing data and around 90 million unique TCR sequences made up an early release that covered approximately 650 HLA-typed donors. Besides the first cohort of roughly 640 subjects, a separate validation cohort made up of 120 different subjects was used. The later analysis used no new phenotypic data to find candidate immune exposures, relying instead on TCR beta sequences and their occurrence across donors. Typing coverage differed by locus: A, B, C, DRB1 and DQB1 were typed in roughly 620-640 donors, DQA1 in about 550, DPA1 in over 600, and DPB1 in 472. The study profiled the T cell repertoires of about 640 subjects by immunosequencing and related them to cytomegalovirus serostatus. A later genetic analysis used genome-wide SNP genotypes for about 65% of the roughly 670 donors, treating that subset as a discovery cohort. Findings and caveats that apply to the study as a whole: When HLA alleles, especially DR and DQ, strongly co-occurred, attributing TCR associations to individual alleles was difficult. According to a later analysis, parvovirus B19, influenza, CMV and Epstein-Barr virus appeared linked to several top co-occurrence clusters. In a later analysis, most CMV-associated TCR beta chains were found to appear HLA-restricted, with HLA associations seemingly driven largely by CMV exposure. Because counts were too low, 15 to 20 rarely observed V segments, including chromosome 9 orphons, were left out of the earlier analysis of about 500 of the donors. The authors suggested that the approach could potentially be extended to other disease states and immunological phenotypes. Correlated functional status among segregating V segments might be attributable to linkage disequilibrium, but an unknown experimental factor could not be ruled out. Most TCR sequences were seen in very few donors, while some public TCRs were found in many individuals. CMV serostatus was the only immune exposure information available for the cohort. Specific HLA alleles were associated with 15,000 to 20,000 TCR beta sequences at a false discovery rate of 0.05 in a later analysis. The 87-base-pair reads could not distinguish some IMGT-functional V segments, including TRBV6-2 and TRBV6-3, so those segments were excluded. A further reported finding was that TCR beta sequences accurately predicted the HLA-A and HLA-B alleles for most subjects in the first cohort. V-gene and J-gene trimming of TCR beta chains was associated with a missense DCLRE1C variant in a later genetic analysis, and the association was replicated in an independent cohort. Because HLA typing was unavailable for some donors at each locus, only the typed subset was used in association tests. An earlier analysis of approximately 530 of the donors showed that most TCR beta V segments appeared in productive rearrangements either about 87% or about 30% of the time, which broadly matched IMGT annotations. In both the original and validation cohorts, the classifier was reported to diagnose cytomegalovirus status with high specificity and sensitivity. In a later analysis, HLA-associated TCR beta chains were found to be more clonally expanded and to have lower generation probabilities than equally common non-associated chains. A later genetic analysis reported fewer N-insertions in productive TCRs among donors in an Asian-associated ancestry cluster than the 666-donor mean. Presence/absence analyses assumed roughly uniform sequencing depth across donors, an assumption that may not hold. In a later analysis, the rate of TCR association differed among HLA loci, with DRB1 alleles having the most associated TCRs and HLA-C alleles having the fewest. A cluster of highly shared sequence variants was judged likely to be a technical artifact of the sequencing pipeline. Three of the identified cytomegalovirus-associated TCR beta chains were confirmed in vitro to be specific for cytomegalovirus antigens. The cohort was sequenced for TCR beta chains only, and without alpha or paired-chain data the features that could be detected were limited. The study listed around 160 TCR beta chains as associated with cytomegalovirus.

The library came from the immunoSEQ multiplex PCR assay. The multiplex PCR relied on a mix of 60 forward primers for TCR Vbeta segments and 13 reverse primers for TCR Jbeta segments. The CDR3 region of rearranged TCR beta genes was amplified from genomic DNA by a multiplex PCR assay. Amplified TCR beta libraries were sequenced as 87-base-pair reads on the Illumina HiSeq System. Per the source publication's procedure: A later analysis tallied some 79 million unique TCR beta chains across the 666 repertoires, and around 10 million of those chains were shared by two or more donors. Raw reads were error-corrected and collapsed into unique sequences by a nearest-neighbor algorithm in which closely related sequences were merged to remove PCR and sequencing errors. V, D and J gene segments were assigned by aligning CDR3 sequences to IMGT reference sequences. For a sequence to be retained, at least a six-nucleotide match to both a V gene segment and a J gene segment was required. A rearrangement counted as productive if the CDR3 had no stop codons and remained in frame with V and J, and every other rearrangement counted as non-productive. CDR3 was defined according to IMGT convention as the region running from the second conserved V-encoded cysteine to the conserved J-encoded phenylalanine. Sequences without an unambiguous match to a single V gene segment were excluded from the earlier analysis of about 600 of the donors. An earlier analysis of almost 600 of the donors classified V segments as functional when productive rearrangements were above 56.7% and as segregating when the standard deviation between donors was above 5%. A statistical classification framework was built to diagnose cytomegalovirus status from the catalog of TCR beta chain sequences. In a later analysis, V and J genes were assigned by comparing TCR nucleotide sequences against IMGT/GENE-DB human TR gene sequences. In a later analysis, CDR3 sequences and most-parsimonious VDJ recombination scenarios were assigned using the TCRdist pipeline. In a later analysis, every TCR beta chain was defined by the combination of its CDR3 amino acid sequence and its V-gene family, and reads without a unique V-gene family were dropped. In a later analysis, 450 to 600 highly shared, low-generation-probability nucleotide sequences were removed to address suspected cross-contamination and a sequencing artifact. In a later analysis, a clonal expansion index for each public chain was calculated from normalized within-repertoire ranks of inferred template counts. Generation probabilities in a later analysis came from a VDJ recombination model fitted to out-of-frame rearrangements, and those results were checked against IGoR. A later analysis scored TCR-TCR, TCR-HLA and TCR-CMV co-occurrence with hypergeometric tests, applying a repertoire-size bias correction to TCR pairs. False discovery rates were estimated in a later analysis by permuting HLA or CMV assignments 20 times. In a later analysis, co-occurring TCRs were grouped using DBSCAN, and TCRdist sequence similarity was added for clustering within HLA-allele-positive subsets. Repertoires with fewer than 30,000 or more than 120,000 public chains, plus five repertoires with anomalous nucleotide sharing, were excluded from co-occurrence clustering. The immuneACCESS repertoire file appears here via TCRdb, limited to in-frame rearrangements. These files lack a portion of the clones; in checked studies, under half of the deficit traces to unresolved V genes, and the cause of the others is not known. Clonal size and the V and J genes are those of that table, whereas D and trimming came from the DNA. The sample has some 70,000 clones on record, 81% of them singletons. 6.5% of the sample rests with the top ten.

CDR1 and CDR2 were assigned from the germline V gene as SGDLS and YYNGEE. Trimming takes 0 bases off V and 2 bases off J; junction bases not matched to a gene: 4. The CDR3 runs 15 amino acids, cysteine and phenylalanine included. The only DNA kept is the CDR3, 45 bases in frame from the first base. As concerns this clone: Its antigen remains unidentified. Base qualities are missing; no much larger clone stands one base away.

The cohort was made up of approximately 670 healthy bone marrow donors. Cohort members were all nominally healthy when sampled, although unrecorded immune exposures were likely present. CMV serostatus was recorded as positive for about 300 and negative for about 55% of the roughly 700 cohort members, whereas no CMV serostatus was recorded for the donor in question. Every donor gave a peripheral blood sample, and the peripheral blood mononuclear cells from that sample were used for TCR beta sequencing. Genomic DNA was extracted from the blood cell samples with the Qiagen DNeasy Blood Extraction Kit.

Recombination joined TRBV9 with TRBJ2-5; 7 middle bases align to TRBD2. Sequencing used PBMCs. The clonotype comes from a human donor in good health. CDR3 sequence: CASSVASGTQETQYF. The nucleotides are TGTGCCAGCAGCGTAGCCAGCGGGACTCAAGAGACCCAGTACTTC.